Reported below is one T cell receptor beta chain. This entry belongs to a study of T cell changes during pregnancy in multiple sclerosis. Some clones are missing from TCRdb's copy, which holds only in-frame ones; the method was immunoSEQ multiplex PCR. The sample records about 100,000 clones, about 90% being singletons. The receptor was derived from a female donor with multiple sclerosis, enrolled in a pregnancy study. This sample comprised peripheral blood, obtained after pregnancy.

CDR3 in DNA: TGTGCCAGCAGGGAAACAGGGGGCAGTAACTATGGCTACACCTTC. Amino acids: CASRETGGSNYGYTF. V gene TRBV6-5 combines with J gene TRBJ1-2, with TRBD1 matching 9 bases. The V and J ends lost 6 bases and 1 base, in that order; junction bases with no gene match: 6. The CDR3 covers 15 residues. In germline, CDR1 is MNHEY, CDR2 SVGAGI.